This entry lists 14 T cell receptor beta chains sequenced from one sample in a study of OX40 agonist ivuxolimab in advanced cancers. TCRdb's table, derived via immunoSEQ multiplex PCR, lists solely in-frame clones and lacks some. Of over 75,000 clones detected, roughly 93% appear once; the ten largest clones hold under 0.35%. Sequencing used CD4+ or CD8+ T cells sorted from blood, obtained in a trial of the OX40 agonist ivuxolimab. The source of these receptors is an adult with an advanced solid tumor such as melanoma, head and neck, liver or kidney cancer.

This clone was seen only once. The chain couples TRBV18 to TRBJ1-1; no reliable D call. Deletions cut 3 bases from V and 12 bases from J, with 23 bases between. The CDR3 contains 15 residues. Germline V gives CDR1 KGHSH, CDR2 LQKENI. As DNA, the CDR3 is TGTGCCAGCTCACCCCTATCCGGAGATGGGAAGGTACCTTTCTTT. Translated: CASSPLSGDGKVPFF.

This clone was found a few times. The rearrangement uses TRBV7-6 and TRBJ2-5, with D possibly TRBD2 on 7 matching bases. Trimming stripped 5 bases from V and 4 bases from J, with 17 bases between. CDR1 is SGHVS, CDR2 FNYEAQ, per germline. The CDR3 is 15 amino acids. Written as DNA, the CDR3 is TGTGCCAGCAGCGTACCAACGGGGGGCCCAGAGACCCAGTACTTC. Translated: CASSVPTGGPETQYF. Supplemented by reference TRBV7-6 and TRBJ2-5, the full variable domain reads GAGVSQSPRYKVTKRGQDVALRCDPISGHVSLYWYRQALGQGPEFLTYFNYEAQQDKSGLPNDRFSAERPEGSISTLTIQRTEQRDSAMYRCASSVPTGGPETQYFGPGTRLLVL.

The chain carries TRBV25-1 and TRBJ2-7, with a possible D match to TRBD1 (5 bases). From germline, CDR1 is MGHDK and CDR2 SYGVNS. Trimming took off 3 bases at V and 6 bases at J, with 6 bases between the two ends. This CDR3 spans 11 amino acids. CDR3 amino acids: CASSEGLEQYF. The CDR3 DNA sequence: TGTGCCAGCAGTGAGGGGCTCGAGCAGTACTTC.

J is TRBJ2-7 and V is TRBV5-6, with D hard to call. The germline CDR1 and CDR2 sequences are SGHDT and YYEEEE. V was pared by 2 bases and J by 6 bases, with 9 bases between. This CDR3 is built from 12 residues. CDR3 amino acids: CASSFTRAEQYF. Written as DNA, the CDR3 is TGTGCCAGCAGCTTTACAAGGGCCGAGCAGTACTTC.

A single count supports this clone. The J gene is TRBJ1-5, the V gene TRBV5-6; TRBD1 might be the D (6 bases). The germline gives CDR1 SGHDT, CDR2 YYEEEE. V was shortened by 4 bases and J by 0 bases, with 14 bases between the two germline ends. The length of the CDR3 is 16 residues. The CDR3 nucleotides read TGTGCCAGCAGCCCTCGGGGGGGCTATAGCAATCAGCCCCAGCATTTT. Translation gives CASSPRGGYSNQPQHF.

The gene calls are TRBV2 and TRBJ2-7; 11 positions match TRBD1. CDR3 length: 15 residues. The germline V gene has CDR1 SNHLY and CDR2 FYNNEI. Trimming at V came to 2 bases and at J to 2 bases, leaving 2 bases not matched to a gene. The CDR3 reads CASSERGQGAYEQYF. The CDR3 coding sequence is TGTGCCAGCAGTGAAAGGGGACAGGGGGCCTACGAGCAGTACTTC.

This clone was observed once. The chain carries TRBV7-2 and TRBJ2-1, with 10 bases aligning to TRBD2. CDR3 length: 15 residues. Per germline, CDR1 SGHTA and CDR2 FQGNSA. V lost 4 bases to trimming and J lost 0 bases; unmatched junction nucleotides: 0. CDR3 residues: CASSWTSGSYNEQFF. The CDR3 coding sequence is TGTGCCAGCAGCTGGACTAGCGGCTCCTACAATGAGCAGTTCTTC.

This clone appeared once. The chain joins TRBV7-9 to TRBJ1-2, with 9 nucleotides matching TRBD1. The CDR3 is made up of 19 amino acids. J was trimmed by 1 base and V by 7 bases; bases with no gene match: 19. In germline, CDR1 is SEHNR, CDR2 FQNEAQ (reference sequence). CDR3: CASIPWVGTGTTLNYGYTF. DNA for the CDR3: TGTGCCAGCATCCCATGGGTTGGGACAGGGACAACCCTTAACTATGGCTACACCTTC.

The rearrangement joins TRBV5-6 to TRBJ2-3; D is uncertain. V lost 2 bases to trimming and J lost 6 bases, with 4 bases between them. Germline V gives CDR1 SGHDT, CDR2 YYEEEE. This CDR3 comprises 11 residues. DNA for the CDR3: TGTGCCAGCAGCTTCCAGGATACGCAGTATTTT. This sequence encodes CASSFQDTQYF. The complete variable domain, with remaining parts taken from reference TRBV5-6 and TRBJ2-3, reads DAGVTQSPTHLIKTRGQQVTLRCSPKSGHDTVSWYQQALGQGPQFIFQYYEEEERQRGNFPDRFSGHQFPNYSSELNVNALLLGDSALYLCASSFQDTQYFGPGTRLTVL.

The J gene is TRBJ2-5, the V gene TRBV9; tentatively, D is TRBD2 (5 bases). V shed 2 bases and J shed 1 base, with 12 bases lying between them. The CDR3 consists of 15 residues. Germline CDR1 and CDR2: SGDLS and YYNGEE. CDR3 sequence (DNA): TGTGCCAGCAGCGTCGCCGAGGGAGTCCAAGAGACCCAGTACTTC. It is translated as CASSVAEGVQETQYF.

The gene calls are TRBV9 and TRBJ2-1, with 9 bases that match TRBD2. This CDR3 has 14 residues. CDR1 SGDLS and CDR2 YYNGEE come from the germline V gene. Trimming removed 6 bases from V and 7 bases from J; junction bases left unmatched: 8. DNA for the CDR3: TGTGCCAGCAAGGGTGCGGGAGGGGATAATGAGCAGTTCTTC. Its protein is CASKGAGGDNEQFF.

V and J are TRBV11-2 and TRBJ2-5; 9 nucleotides match TRBD2. The CDR3 spans 16 residues. Losses at the gene ends were 3 bases for V and 5 bases for J; bases not matched to a gene: 10. Germline lookup yields CDR1 SGHAT and CDR2 FQNNGV. The CDR3 bases are TGTGCCAGCAGCTTGGTATATAGCGGGAGTGCTGAGACCCAGTACTTC. Its protein product is CASSLVYSGSAETQYF.

This sequence joins TRBV29-1 and TRBJ2-7, with 9 bases lining up with TRBD1. CDR3 size: 14 residues. Germline CDR1 SQVTM, CDR2 ANQGSEA. The V segment lost 6 bases and the J segment 2 bases; nucleotides outside the gene matches: 8. CDR3 amino acids: CSVLVGTGTYEQYF. The CDR3 bases are TGCAGCGTCCTAGTGGGGACAGGGACCTACGAGCAGTACTTC.

This clone has only one observation. This chain uses TRBV21-1 with TRBJ2-2; the DNA was not used to check the table's D call, TRBD2. TRBV21-1 is noted as a pseudogene. This CDR3 is built from 22 residues. The CDR3 DNA is TGTGCCAGCAGCAAAGTGCCCCTCCCCGGGACTAGCGGTCCTATGAACACCGGGGAGCTGTTTTTT. It translates to CASSKVPLPGTSGPMNTGELFF.